The present TCR beta chain was sequenced within a study of T cell responses to AZD1222 COVID-19 vaccine. TCRdb's table, derived via immunoSEQ multiplex PCR, lists solely in-frame clones and lacks some. The profile covers about 110,000 clones, with approximately 87% appearing a single time and around 4.6% taken by the ten largest. Overall study findings and caveats: The study identified only a handful of AZD1222 recipients as seropositive at baseline.

CDR3 size: 15 residues. CDR1 is SGHDN, CDR2 FVKESK, per germline. Germline trimming cut 9 bases from V and 2 bases from J; bases unmatched to any gene: 7. Points on this clone: Its antigen is as yet unknown.

The chain has TRBV14 and TRBJ2-2; TRBD2 matches at 9 bases. The sequences come from peripheral blood, collected 28 days after the second AZD1222 dose. The clonotype comes from an adult who received the AZD1222 COVID-19 vaccine. The CDR3 region is CASNGLAGNTGELFF. The DNA for the CDR3 is TGTGCCAGTAATGGGCTAGCGGGAAACACCGGGGAGCTGTTTTTT. The whole variable domain, filled in from reference TRBV14 and TRBJ2-2, reads EAGVTQFPSHSVIEKGQTVTLRCDPISGHDNLYWYRRVMGKEIKFLLHFVKESKQDESGMPNNRFLAERTGGTYSTLKVQPAELEDSGVYFCASNGLAGNTGELFFGEGSRLTVL.